This paragraph covers one T cell receptor (beta chain) sequence. The data were obtained in a study of blood T cell repertoires in COVID-19. The CDR3 has 19 amino acids. CDR1 is PRHDT, CDR2 FYEKMQ, per germline (reference sequence). Trimming took 4 bases from V and 9 from J; bases not matched to a gene: 19. Sequenced by immunoSEQ multiplex PCR; TCRdb stores in-frame clones only, minus some. The data hold fewer than 500,000 clones, with roughly 90% observed a single time. This sequence was found in a woman in her 30s with acute COVID-19. The specimen was PBMCs or T cells enriched from blood (not recorded which). This sequence joins TRBV13 and TRBJ2-1; 12 nucleotides line up with TRBD2. This CDR3 reads CASSYSRLAGGPVFSEQFF. The CDR3 DNA reads as TGTGCCAGCAGCTATTCCCGGCTAGCGGGGGGGCCTGTGTTCAGTGAGCAGTTCTTC.